These 7 T cell receptor beta chains originate from one sample sequenced in a study of cytomegalovirus exposure and HLA in healthy donors. The repertoire was sequenced with immunoSEQ multiplex PCR; TCRdb's copy has only in-frame clones and lacks some. The sample consists of 150,000 to 200,000 clones, approximately 86% of them appearing once. Sequences were obtained from PBMCs. All receptors derive from a woman in her late teens or twenties in good health and CMV-seronegative.

The chain uses TRBV5-1 and TRBJ1-1; 7 nucleotides line up with TRBD1. Per the germline V gene, CDR1 is SGHRS and CDR2 is YFSETQ. The CDR3 is 13 residues long. The ends lost 9 bases at V and 10 bases at J; junction bases unmatched: 15. CDR3 DNA sequence: TGCGCCACCAAACGGGCGGCAGGGGGAACAGCTTTCTTT. Translating it yields CATKRAAGGTAFF.

The J gene is TRBJ2-1, the V gene TRBV4-1; the D gene is possibly TRBD2 (6 bases). V lost 2 bases and J lost 0, with 23 bases in between. In germline, CDR1 is MGHRA, CDR2 YSYEKL. The CDR3 consists of 20 residues. In nucleotides, the CDR3 is TGCGCCAGCAGCCAATCCCGCGGGACTCCCTATTACAGCTCCTACAATGAGCAGTTCTTC. As protein: CASSQSRGTPYYSSYNEQFF.

This clone was observed many times. The rearrangement links TRBV6-4 to TRBJ2-2; TRBD2 might be the D (5 bases). This CDR3 is built from 13 residues. Germline CDR1 and CDR2: MRHNA and SNTAGT. Trimming pared 2 bases from V and 4 bases from J, leaving 5 bases between. The CDR3 bases are TGTGCCAGCAGTGACCGGGGCACCGGGGAGCTGTTTTTT. Protein product: CASSDRGTGELFF.

This chain connects TRBV27 to TRBJ1-5; a possible D gene is TRBD1 (5 bases). The CDR3 runs to 14 residues. In germline, CDR1 is MNHEY, CDR2 SMNVEV (reference sequence). Trimming removed 1 base at V and 5 bases at J, with 9 bases between. Here the CDR3 DNA reads TGTGCCAGCAGTTTATGGGGCGGTTATCAGCCCCAGCATTTT. This gives the protein CASSLWGGYQPQHF.

The chain links TRBV5-5 to TRBJ1-2; no firm D call. The CDR3 runs 12 residues. The V end was cut by 0 bases, the J end by 4 bases, with 4 bases between. Germline CDR1 reads SGHKS; CDR2 reads YYEKEE (reference sequence). CDR3 DNA: TGTGCCAGCAGCTTGGGCGGCTATGGCTACACCTTC. This translates into CASSLGGYGYTF.

The rearrangement joins TRBV5-1 to TRBJ2-5, with 10 positions matching TRBD2. This CDR3 has 15 residues. V was pared by 4 bases and J by 1 base, with 4 bases of the junction left unmatched. Germline CDR1 and CDR2: SGHRS and YFSETQ. The CDR3: CASSLSGGIQETQYF. The CDR3 region has the DNA TGCGCCAGCAGCCTTAGCGGGGGGATCCAAGAGACCCAGTACTTC.

The rearrangement uses TRBV19 and TRBJ1-2; D might be TRBD1 (6 bases). CDR1 LNHDA and CDR2 SQIVND come from the germline V gene (reference sequence). This CDR3 spans 16 amino acids. Trimming left V 7 bases short and J 1 base short, with 19 bases between. Written as DNA, the CDR3 is TGTGCCAGTATGGGGGCAGACAGGAGCCATAACTATGGCTACACCTTC. It translates to CASMGADRSHNYGYTF.